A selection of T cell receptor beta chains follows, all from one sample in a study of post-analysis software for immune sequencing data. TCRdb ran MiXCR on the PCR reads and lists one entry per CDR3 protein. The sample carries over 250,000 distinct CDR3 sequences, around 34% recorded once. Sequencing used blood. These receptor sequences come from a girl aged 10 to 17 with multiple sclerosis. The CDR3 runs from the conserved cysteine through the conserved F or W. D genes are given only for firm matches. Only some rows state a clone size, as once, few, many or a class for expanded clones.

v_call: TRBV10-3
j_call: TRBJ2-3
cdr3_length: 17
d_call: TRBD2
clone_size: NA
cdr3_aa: CATREPGLAGEADTQYF
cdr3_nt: TGTGCCACCAGAGAGCCGGGACTAGCGGGAGAGGCAGATACGCAGTATTTT

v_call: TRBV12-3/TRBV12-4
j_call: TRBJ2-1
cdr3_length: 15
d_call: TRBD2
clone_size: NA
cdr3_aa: CASNSPGTSRNEQFF
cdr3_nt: TGTGCCAGCAATTCTCCCGGGACTAGTAGGAATGAGCAGTTCTTC

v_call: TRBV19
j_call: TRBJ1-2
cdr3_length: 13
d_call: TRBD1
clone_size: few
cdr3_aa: CASSSTGTSGYTF
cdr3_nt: TGTGCCAGTAGCTCGACAGGGACTTCGGGCTACACCTTC

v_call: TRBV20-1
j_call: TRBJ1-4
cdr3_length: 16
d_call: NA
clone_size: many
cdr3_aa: CSAVGAAGATNEKLFF
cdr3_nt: TGCAGTGCCGTGGGGGCAGCCGGAGCAACTAATGAAAAACTGTTTTTT

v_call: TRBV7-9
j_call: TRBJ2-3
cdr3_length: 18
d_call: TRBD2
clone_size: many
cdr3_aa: CASSQRSLAGGFADTQYF
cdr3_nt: TGTGCCAGCAGCCAACGTTCCCTAGCGGGAGGTTTCGCAGATACGCAGTATTTT

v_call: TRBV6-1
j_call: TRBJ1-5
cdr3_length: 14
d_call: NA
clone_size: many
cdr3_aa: CASTETLSNQPQHF
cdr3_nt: TGTGCCAGCACTGAGACCCTTAGCAATCAGCCCCAGCATTTT

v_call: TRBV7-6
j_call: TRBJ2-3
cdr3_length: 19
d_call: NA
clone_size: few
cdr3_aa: CASSLGLELENLYTDTQYF
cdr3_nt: TGTGCCAGCAGCTTAGGGCTTGAACTAGAAAACCTATACACAGATACGCAGTATTTT

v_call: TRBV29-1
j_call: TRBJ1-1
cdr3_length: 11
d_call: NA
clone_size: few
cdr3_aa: CSALISTEAFF
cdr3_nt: TGCAGCGCCCTTATTAGCACTGAAGCTTTCTTT

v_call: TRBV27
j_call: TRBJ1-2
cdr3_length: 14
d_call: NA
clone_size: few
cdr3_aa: CASRPRGGRYGYTF
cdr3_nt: TGTGCCAGCAGGCCTAGAGGGGGGCGCTATGGCTACACCTTC

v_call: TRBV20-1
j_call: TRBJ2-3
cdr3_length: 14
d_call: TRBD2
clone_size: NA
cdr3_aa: CSARSLAVVNTQYF
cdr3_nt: TGCAGTGCTCGCTCACTAGCGGTGGTTAATACGCAGTATTTT

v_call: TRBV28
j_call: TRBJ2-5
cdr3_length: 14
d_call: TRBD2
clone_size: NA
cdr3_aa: CVSRSGAVQETQYF
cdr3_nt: TGTGTCAGCAGAAGCGGGGCAGTCCAAGAGACCCAGTACTTC

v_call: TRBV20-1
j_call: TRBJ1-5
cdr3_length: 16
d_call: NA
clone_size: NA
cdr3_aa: CSASPPGGVVNQPQHF
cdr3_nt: TGCAGTGCTAGTCCTCCGGGGGGAGTCGTCAATCAGCCCCAGCATTTT

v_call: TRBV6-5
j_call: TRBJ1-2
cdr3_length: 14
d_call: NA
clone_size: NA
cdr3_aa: CASRKSGEWNSHTF
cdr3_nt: TGTGCCAGCAGAAAATCCGGGGAATGGAATAGCCACACCTTC